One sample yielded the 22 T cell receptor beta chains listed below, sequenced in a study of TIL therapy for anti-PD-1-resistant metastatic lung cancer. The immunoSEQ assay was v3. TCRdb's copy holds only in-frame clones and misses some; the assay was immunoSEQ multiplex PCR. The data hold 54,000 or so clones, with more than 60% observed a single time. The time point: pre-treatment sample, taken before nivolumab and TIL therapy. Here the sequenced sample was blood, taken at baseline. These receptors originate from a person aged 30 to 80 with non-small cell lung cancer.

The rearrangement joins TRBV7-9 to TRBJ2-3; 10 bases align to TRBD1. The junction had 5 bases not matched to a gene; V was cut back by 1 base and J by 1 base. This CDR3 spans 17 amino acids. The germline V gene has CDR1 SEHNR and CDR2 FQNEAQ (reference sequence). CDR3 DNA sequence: TGTGCCAGCAGCTTAGTTACGGGGACAGGGGGCACAGATACGCAGTATTTT. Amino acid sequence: CASSLVTGTGGTDTQYF. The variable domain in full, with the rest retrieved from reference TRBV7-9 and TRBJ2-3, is DTGVSQNPRHKITKRGQNVTFRCDPISEHNRLYWYRQTLGQGPEFLTYFQNEAQLEKSRLLSDRFSAERPKGSFSTLEIQRTEQGDSAMYLCASSLVTGTGGTDTQYFGPGTRLTVL.

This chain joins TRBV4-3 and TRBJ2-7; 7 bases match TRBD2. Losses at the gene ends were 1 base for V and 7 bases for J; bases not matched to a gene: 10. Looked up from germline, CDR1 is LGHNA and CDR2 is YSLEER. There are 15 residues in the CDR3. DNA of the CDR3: TGCGCCAGCAGCCAAGCGGGGCTAGCGGCTGGGGAGCAGTACTTC. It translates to CASSQAGLAAGEQYF.

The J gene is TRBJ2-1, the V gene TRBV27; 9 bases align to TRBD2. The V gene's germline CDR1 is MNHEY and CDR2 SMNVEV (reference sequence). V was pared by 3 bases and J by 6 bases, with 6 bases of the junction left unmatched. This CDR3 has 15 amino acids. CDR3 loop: CASSFVTSGFNEQFF. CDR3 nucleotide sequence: TGTGCCAGCAGTTTTGTGACTAGCGGTTTCAATGAGCAGTTCTTC.

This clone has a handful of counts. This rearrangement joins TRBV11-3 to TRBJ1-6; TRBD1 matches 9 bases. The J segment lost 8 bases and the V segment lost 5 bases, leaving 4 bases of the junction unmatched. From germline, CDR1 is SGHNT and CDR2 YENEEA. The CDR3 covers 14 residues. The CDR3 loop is CASSHRGRDSPLHF. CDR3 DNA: TGTGCCAGCAGCCACAGGGGGCGGGATTCACCCCTCCACTTT.

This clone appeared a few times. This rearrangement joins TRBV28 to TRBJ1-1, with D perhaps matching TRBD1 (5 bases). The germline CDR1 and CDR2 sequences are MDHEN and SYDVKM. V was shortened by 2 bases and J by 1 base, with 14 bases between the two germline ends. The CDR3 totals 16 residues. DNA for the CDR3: TGTGCCAGCAGTTTAAGGTTTTCCAGGGCGAACACTGAAGCTTTCTTT. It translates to CASSLRFSRANTEAFF.

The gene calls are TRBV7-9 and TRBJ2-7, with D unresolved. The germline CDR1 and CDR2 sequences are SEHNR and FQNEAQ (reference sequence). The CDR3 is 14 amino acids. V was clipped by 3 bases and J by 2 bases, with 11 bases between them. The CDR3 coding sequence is TGTGCCAGCAGCTTCGTCATATCGCCCTACGAGCAGTACTTC. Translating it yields CASSFVISPYEQYF.

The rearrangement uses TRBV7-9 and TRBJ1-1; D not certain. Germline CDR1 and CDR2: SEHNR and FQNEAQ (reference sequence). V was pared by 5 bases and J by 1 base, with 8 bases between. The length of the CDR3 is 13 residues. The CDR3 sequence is CASSPSENTEAFF. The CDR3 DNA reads TGTGCCAGCAGCCCCTCCGAGAACACTGAAGCTTTCTTT.

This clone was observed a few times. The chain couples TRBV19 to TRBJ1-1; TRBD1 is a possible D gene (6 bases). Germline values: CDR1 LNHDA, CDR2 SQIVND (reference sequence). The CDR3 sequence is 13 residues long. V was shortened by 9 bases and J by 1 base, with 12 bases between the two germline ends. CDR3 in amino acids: CASLQGKNTEAFF. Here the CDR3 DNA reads TGTGCCAGCCTACAGGGCAAGAACACTGAAGCTTTCTTT.

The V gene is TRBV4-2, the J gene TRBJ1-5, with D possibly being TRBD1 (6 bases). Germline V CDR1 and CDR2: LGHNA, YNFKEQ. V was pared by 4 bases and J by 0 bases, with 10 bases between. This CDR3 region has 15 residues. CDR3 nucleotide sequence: TGTGCCAGCAGCCCAGGGGACATTAGCAATCAGCCCCAGCATTTT. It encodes CASSPGDISNQPQHF.

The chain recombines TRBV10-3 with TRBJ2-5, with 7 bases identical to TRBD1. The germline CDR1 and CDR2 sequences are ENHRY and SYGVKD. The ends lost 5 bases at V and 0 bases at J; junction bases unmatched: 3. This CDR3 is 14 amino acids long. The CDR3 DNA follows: TGTGCCATCAGTTCCGGGACAGACCAAGAGACCCAGTACTTC. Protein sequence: CAISSGTDQETQYF.

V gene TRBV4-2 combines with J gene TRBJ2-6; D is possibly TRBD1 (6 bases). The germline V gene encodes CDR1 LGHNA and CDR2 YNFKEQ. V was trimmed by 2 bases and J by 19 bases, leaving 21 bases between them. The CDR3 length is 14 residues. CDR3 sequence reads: CASSQSSVGAARTF. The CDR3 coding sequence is TGTGCCAGCAGCCAATCCTCGGTGGGGGCAGCCAGAACTTTC.

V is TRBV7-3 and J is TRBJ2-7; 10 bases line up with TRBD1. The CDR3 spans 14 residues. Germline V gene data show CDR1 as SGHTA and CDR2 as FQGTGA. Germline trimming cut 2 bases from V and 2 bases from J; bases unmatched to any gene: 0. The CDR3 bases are TGTGCCAGCAGCTTAGGACAGGGGGCCTACGAGCAGTACTTC. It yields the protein CASSLGQGAYEQYF.

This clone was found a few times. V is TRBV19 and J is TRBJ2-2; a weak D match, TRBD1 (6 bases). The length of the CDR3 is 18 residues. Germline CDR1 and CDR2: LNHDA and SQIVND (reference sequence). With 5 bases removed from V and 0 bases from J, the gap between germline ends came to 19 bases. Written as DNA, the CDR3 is TGTGCCAGTAGTCCCAGGTTAGGGACAACCTCGAACACCGGGGAGCTGTTTTTT. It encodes CASSPRLGTTSNTGELFF.

The CDR3 here is CASSTTGQNTGELFF. The CDR3, as DNA: TGTGCCAGCAGTACCACAGGGCAGAACACCGGGGAGCTGTTTTTT. The V and J genes are TRBV6-6 and TRBJ2-2; TRBD1 is a possible D gene (6 bases). Germline V gene lookup returns CDR1 MNHNY and CDR2 SVGAGI (reference sequence). Trimming shortened V by 5 bases and J by 1 base, and 11 bases separated the two germline ends. CDR3 size: 15 residues.

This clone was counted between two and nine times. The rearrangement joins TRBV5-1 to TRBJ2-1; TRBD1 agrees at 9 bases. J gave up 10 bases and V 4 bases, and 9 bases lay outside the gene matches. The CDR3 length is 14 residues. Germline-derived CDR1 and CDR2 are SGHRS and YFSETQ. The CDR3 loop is CASSVDGQGREQFF. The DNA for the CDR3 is TGCGCCAGCAGCGTAGATGGACAGGGGAGGGAGCAGTTCTTC.

The CDR3 DNA is TGTGCCAGCAGCTTGGCCGGGGGCAGGGGCACAGATACGCAGTATTTT. Protein product: CASSLAGGRGTDTQYF. This chain connects TRBV5-4 to TRBJ2-3; D is perhaps TRBD1 or TRBD2 (6 bases each). The length of the CDR3 is 16 residues. CDR1 and CDR2 from the germline V gene are SGHNT and YYREEE (reference sequence). Trimming cost V 0 bases and J 1 base, with 12 bases left between them.

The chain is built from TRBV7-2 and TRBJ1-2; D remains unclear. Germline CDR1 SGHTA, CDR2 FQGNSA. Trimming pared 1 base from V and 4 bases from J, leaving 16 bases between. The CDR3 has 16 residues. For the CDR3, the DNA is TGTGCCAGCAGCTTAGGCGAGCACCTAAGTGGCTATGGCTACACCTTC. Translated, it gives CASSLGEHLSGYGYTF.

The CDR3 protein is CASSSGGPNNEQFF. The DNA of the CDR3 is TGTGCCAGCAGTTCCGGGGGGCCAAACAATGAGCAGTTCTTC. The V call is TRBV28, the J call TRBJ2-1, with D perhaps TRBD2 (7 bases). Trimming pared 4 bases from V and 5 bases from J, leaving 12 bases between. The CDR3 has 14 residues. From germline, CDR1 is MDHEN and CDR2 SYDVKM.

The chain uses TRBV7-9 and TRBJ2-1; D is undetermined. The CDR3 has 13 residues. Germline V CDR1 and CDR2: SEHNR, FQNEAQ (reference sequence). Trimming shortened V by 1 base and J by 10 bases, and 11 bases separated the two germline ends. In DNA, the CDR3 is TGTGCCAGCAGCTTAGGGGAAGCGCCCGAGCAGTTCTTC. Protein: CASSLGEAPEQFF.

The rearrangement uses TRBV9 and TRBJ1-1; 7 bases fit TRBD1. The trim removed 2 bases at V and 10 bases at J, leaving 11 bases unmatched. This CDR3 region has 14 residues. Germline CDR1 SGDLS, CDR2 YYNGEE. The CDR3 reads CASSVGTDPPGAFF. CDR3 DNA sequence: TGTGCCAGCAGCGTCGGGACAGATCCCCCCGGAGCTTTCTTT.

The CDR3 is CASGLSRGTSGELFF. CDR3 bases: TGTGCTAGTGGTTTGTCCAGGGGGACCTCCGGGGAGCTGTTTTTT. The rearrangement links TRBV12-5 to TRBJ2-2; 7 bases match TRBD1. J was trimmed by 6 bases and V by 2 bases; bases with no gene match: 6. Looked up from germline, CDR1 is LGHNT and CDR2 is FRNRAP. CDR3 size: 15 residues. Full variable domain (missing parts from reference TRBV12-5 and TRBJ2-2): DARVTQTPRHKVTEMGQEVTMRCQPILGHNTVFWYRQTMMQGLELLAYFRNRAPLDDSGMPKDRFSAEMPDATLATLKIQPSEPRDSAVYFCASGLSRGTSGELFFGEGSRLTVL.

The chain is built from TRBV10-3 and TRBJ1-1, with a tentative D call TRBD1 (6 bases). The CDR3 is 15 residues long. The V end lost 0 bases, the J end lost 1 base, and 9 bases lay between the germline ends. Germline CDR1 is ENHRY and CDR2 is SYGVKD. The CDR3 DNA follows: TGTGCCATCAGTGAGTCTCAGGGGTCGAACACTGAAGCTTTCTTT. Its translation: CAISESQGSNTEAFF.